This TCR beta chain came from a study of persistence of HIV-infected CD4 T cells. The immunoSEQ assay was version 4, run in survey mode. Only in-frame clones appear in the TCRdb table, and some are missing; sequencing was by immunoSEQ multiplex PCR. In the table there are tens of thousands of clones, approximately 84% of which are singletons. CDR1 and CDR2 (germline): MGHRA, YSYEKL. CDR3 length: 15 residues. Trimming removed 4 bases from V and 2 bases from J, with 15 bases in between. Cells were stimulated with CMV-infected fibroblast lysates at approximately 10 ug/mL. Memory cells lacking CD40L and CD69 with high CD45RO were sorted. On this clone: The antigen is unknown.

The sample consisted of CD4+ T cells sorted from PBMCs after roughly 18-hour stimulation, taken from a patient who received antiretroviral therapy. This chain uses TRBV4-1 with TRBJ2-7; no clear D gene. The TCR was taken from an adult man with HIV who was CMV-seropositive. The chain's CDR3 is CASSLFRVTAYEQYF. In DNA, the CDR3 is TGCGCCAGCAGCCTTTTCCGGGTTACTGCCTACGAGCAGTACTTC.